The 31 T cell receptor beta chains presented below share a single source sample, sequenced in a study of spatial heterogeneity in lung cancer. TCRdb fed the 5' RACE reads into MiXCR, producing one record per CDR3 protein. In the table there are about 3,500 distinct CDR3 sequences, more than 12% of which are singletons. General study points: For expanded intratumoral alpha and beta TCRs, counts tracked tumor mutation counts.

These TCRs are of unknown antigen specificity. Time point defined: sample taken at primary tumor resection. The sample here was lung tumor tissue, taken at surgery. The receptors were sampled from a female donor with early-stage non-small cell lung cancer.

This clonotype ranks as medium-sized. Because this beta chain is a stray read in a library intended to capture alpha chains, its abundance should not be given much weight. The V and J genes are TRBV21-1 and TRBJ1-2; TRBD1 is taken as the D call from the table, unchecked against the DNA. TRBV21-1 is given as a pseudogene. CDR3 length: 17 residues. The CDR3 region is CASSKETSGTDNYGYTF. CDR3 DNA sequence: TGTGCCAGCAGCAAAGAGACCTCCGGGACAGATAACTATGGCTACACCTTC.

Notes on this clonotype: Because this beta chain is a stray read in a library intended to capture alpha chains, its abundance should not be given much weight. CDR3 in amino acids: CASSPSRLQGISTEAFF. The CDR3 DNA reads TGTGCCAGCAGCCCTTCCCGCCTACAGGGGATCTCGACTGAAGCTTTCTTT. The chain couples TRBV7-9 to TRBJ1-1, with 7 bases matching TRBD1. This CDR3 contains 17 residues. V shed 5 bases and J 5 bases; nucleotides not matched to a gene: 17. CDR1 SEHNR and CDR2 FQNEAQ come from the germline V gene (reference sequence). Supplemented by reference TRBV7-9 and TRBJ1-1, the full variable domain reads DTGVSQNPRHKITKRGQNVTFRCDPISEHNRLYWYRQTLGQGPEFLTYFQNEAQLEKSRLLSDRFSAERPKGSFSTLEIQRTEQGDSAMYLCASSPSRLQGISTEAFFGQGTRLTVV.

This clonotype was seen repeatedly, ten times or more. Because this beta chain is a stray read in a library intended to capture alpha chains, its abundance should not be given much weight. The rearrangement links TRBV7-8 to TRBJ2-5; unclear D gene. The CDR3 totals 14 residues. V was shortened by 1 base and J by 2 bases, with 8 bases between the two germline ends. CDR1 SGHVS and CDR2 FQNEAQ come from the germline V gene. The chain's CDR3 is CASSLVSKQETQYF. CDR3 sequence (DNA): TGTGCCAGCAGCTTAGTTTCCAAGCAAGAGACCCAGTACTTC.

By frequency in the sample, this clonotype is medium-sized. This beta chain came through as a stray read in a library set up for alpha chains, and its size says little. The J gene is TRBJ2-3, the V gene TRBV2; 10 nucleotides line up with TRBD2. Germline V gene lookup returns CDR1 SNHLY and CDR2 FYNNEI. The CDR3 runs to 15 residues. V trimming: 8 bases; J trimming: 4 bases; junction bases outside the gene matches: 9. The DNA for the CDR3 is TGTGCCAGCGGGTCCACTAGCGGGATCGCAGATACGCAGTATTTT. This gives the protein CASGSTSGIADTQYF.

This clonotype was found many times. This beta chain came through as a stray read in a library set up for alpha chains, and its size says little. The rearrangement joins TRBV7-2 to TRBJ2-1, with D perhaps TRBD2 (6 bases). CDR3 length: 12 amino acids. Trimming took off 5 bases at V and 6 bases at J, with 8 bases between the two ends. Germline CDR1 reads SGHTA; CDR2 reads FQGNSA. CDR3 sequence (DNA): TGTGCCAGCAGCGCGGGACCCAATGAGCAGTTCTTC. The encoded protein is CASSAGPNEQFF.

This clonotype was counted many times. Within a library made for alpha chains, this beta chain is off target, and its count is uninformative. The genes are TRBV2 and TRBJ2-3; 8 nucleotides line up with TRBD2. Trimming took 5 bases from V and 2 from J; bases not matched to a gene: 3. This CDR3 contains 14 residues. Looked up from germline, CDR1 is SNHLY and CDR2 is FYNNEI. CDR3 coding DNA: TGTGCCAGCAGTCCGGGGGGGTTCACAGATACGCAGTATTTT. Its translation: CASSPGGFTDTQYF.

By frequency in the sample, this clonotype is medium-sized. As an off-target read in a library built for alpha chains, this beta chain has a frequency of little significance. V gene TRBV30 combines with J gene TRBJ2-7; D remains unclear. Between the trimmed V and J ends, which lost 2 bases and 1 base, there was a span of 9 bases. The CDR3 covers 13 residues. The V gene's germline CDR1 is GTSNPN and CDR2 SVGIG (reference sequence). The CDR3 coding sequence is TGTGCCTGGAGTAGAAAGGGTTCCTACGAGCAGTACTTC. It yields the protein CAWSRKGSYEQYF.

This clonotype was seen many times. The library was prepared for alpha chains; this beta chain is a stray read, so its frequency means little. The J gene is TRBJ1-5, the V gene TRBV28, with D unresolved. Trimming pared 4 bases from V and 3 bases from J, leaving 10 bases between. Germline values: CDR1 MDHEN, CDR2 SYDVKM. The length of the CDR3 is 14 residues. As DNA, the CDR3 is TGTGCCAGCAGTTCTATACAGTCCAATCAGCCCCAGCATTTT. This sequence encodes CASSSIQSNQPQHF.

Concerning this clonotype itself: Found in a library prepared for alpha chains, this beta chain is an off-target read, and its abundance has little meaning. The gene calls are TRBV28 and TRBJ1-4, with D perhaps matching TRBD1 (6 bases). In germline, CDR1 is MDHEN, CDR2 SYDVKM. Trimming removed 8 bases at V and 5 bases at J, with 18 bases between. The CDR3 extends over 15 amino acids. The chain's CDR3 is CASGLVQGVNEKLFF. The CDR3 DNA sequence: TGTGCCAGCGGACTCGTACAGGGAGTAAATGAAAAACTGTTTTTT.

Within the sample, this clonotype is medium-sized (0.01 to 0.1%). Little can be read into the size of this beta chain, an off-target read in a library designed for alpha chains. J is TRBJ2-2 and V is TRBV5-4, with D possibly matching TRBD1 (5 bases). V dropped 0 bases and J dropped 10 bases, with 10 bases sitting between them. The CDR3 is 13 residues long. CDR1 is SGHNT and CDR2 is YYREEE in the germline V gene (reference sequence). In DNA form, the CDR3 reads TGTGCCAGCAGCTTGGTAGGCAGGGAGGAGCTGTTTTTT. Amino acids: CASSLVGREELFF. Full variable domain (rest looked up from reference TRBV5-4 and TRBJ2-2): ETGVTQSPTHLIKTRGQQVTLRCSSQSGHNTVSWYQQALGQGPQFIFQYYREEENGRGNFPPRFSGLQFPNYSSELNVNALELDDSALYLCASSLVGREELFFGEGSRLTVL.

In its sample, this clonotype ranks as medium-sized (0.01 to 0.1%). This beta chain slipped into a library made for alpha chains as a stray read, so its size is not meaningful. The V and J genes are TRBV12-3 or TRBV12-4 and TRBJ2-2, with 9 bases that match TRBD1. J was trimmed by 7 bases and V by 5 bases; bases with no gene match: 8. The CDR3 has 15 amino acids. In DNA, the CDR3 is TGTGCCAGCAGTCCAACAGGGGGCTTCGGCGGGGAGCTGTTTTTT. Protein: CASSPTGGFGGELFF.

This clonotype is categorized as medium-sized. A library made for alpha chains picked up this beta chain off target, so its size means little. The V call is TRBV5-1, the J call TRBJ2-7, with a tentative D call TRBD2 (5 bases). The length of the CDR3 is 13 residues. The ends were cut back, 3 bases at V and 6 bases at J, with 13 bases in the middle. Per the germline V gene, CDR1 is SGHRS and CDR2 is YFSETQ. The CDR3 region has the DNA TGCGCCAGCAGCTCCGGCCGGGGAGCCGAGCAGTACTTC. It translates to CASSSGRGAEQYF.

A word on this clonotype: This beta chain appears as a stray read in a library generated for alpha chains; its size is not informative. The chain couples TRBV4-1 to TRBJ1-2; D is unresolved. The CDR3 spans 15 residues. Trimming cost V 5 bases and J 2 bases, with 15 bases left between them. Germline lookup yields CDR1 MGHRA and CDR2 YSYEKL. CDR3 sequence reads: CASSYTPTTNYGYTF. CDR3 nucleotide sequence: TGCGCCAGCAGCTACACCCCTACGACGAACTATGGCTACACCTTC.

This clonotype is termed medium-sized (0.01 to 0.1%). This beta chain came through as a stray read in a library set up for alpha chains, and its size says little. The chain couples TRBV12-3 or TRBV12-4 to TRBJ1-5; 7 nucleotides line up with TRBD1. V lost 3 bases and J lost 7; bases outside the gene matches: 6. The CDR3 runs 14 residues. For the CDR3, the DNA is TGTGCCAGCAGTTTTACAGGGGACGGGCAGCCCCAGCATTTT. Its protein is CASSFTGDGQPQHF.

This clonotype was seen at least ten times. In a library made to pick up alpha chains, this beta chain is a stray read with a size that means little. J is TRBJ1-2 and V is TRBV29-1; TRBD1 matches 8 bases. The J segment lost 9 bases and the V segment lost 8 bases, leaving 14 bases of the junction unmatched. This CDR3 is built from 13 residues. Per the germline V gene, CDR1 is SQVTM and CDR2 is ANQGSEA. The CDR3 sequence: CSFRGQGATRYTF. The CDR3 DNA sequence: TGCAGCTTCCGAGGACAGGGAGCCACACGCTACACCTTC. The full variable domain, rest sourced from reference TRBV29-1 and TRBJ1-2, is SAVISQKPSRDICQRGTSLTIQCQVDSQVTMMFWYRQQPGQSLTLIATANQGSEATYESGFVIDKFPISRPNLTFSTLTVSNMSPEDSSIYLCSFRGQGATRYTFGSGTRLTVV.

As to this clonotype: A library prepared for alpha chains yielded this beta chain as an off-target read; its size is of little meaning. The chain links TRBV28 to TRBJ2-4, with no clear D. The V and J ends lost 7 bases and 6 bases respectively, with 13 bases between them. The CDR3 is made up of 13 amino acids. The germline CDR1 and CDR2 sequences are MDHEN and SYDVKM. In DNA form, the CDR3 reads TGTGCCAGCACCCGCGTTTCGGTAAACATTCAGTACTTC. This translates into CASTRVSVNIQYF. Looking up the rest from reference TRBV28 and TRBJ2-4 gives the full variable domain: DVKVTQSSRYLVKRTGEKVFLECVQDMDHENMFWYRQDPGLGLRLIYFSYDVKMKEKGDIPEGYSVSREKKERFSLILESASTNQTSMYLCASTRVSVNIQYFGAGTRLSVL.

This clonotype is labeled medium-sized. This beta chain lies outside the target of a library built for alpha chains; its clone size means little. The V gene is TRBV6-6, the J gene TRBJ1-1; TRBD1 agrees at 7 bases. CDR3 length: 14 residues. Trimming cost V 7 bases and J 8 bases; bases outside gene matches: 13. Per the germline V gene, CDR1 is MNHNY and CDR2 is SVGAGI (reference sequence). The CDR3 is CASNLVRDSGEAFF. The DNA of the CDR3 is TGTGCCAGCAACCTCGTCCGGGACAGCGGGGAAGCTTTCTTT.

Many counts were recorded for this clonotype. The library was prepared for alpha chains; this beta chain is a stray read, so its frequency means little. The rearrangement uses TRBV7-7 and TRBJ2-1; a weak D match, TRBD1 (5 bases). The CDR3 has 15 amino acids. Trimming pared 1 base from V and 3 bases from J, leaving 10 bases between. Germline lookup yields CDR1 SSHAT and CDR2 FNYEAQ (reference sequence). CDR3: CASSLGAGNYNEQFF. The CDR3 bases are TGTGCCAGCAGCTTAGGGGCAGGGAACTACAATGAGCAGTTCTTC.

This clonotype has at least ten counts. This beta chain is off target for a library built for alpha chains, so its abundance means little. This CDR3 reads CASSLLGLGNFEDTQYF. CDR3 in DNA: TGTGCCAGCAGCTTATTAGGGTTGGGAAACTTCGAAGATACGCAGTATTTT. The chain employs TRBV7-9 and TRBJ2-3; D not certain. The CDR3 has 17 amino acids. V was clipped by 2 bases and J by 5 bases, with 20 bases between them. The germline V gene encodes CDR1 SEHNR and CDR2 FQNEAQ (reference sequence).

This clonotype counts as medium-sized (0.01 to 0.1%). Because this beta chain is a stray read in a library intended to capture alpha chains, its abundance should not be given much weight. The V call is TRBV6-5, the J call TRBJ1-6; D may be TRBD1 (6 bases). The V gene's germline CDR1 is MNHEY and CDR2 SVGAGI. This CDR3 contains 13 residues. V lost 6 bases, J lost 8 bases, and 11 bases lay in between. CDR3 nucleotides: TGTGCCAGCAGGTCACCAGGGGATTCACCCCTCCACTTT. It translates to CASRSPGDSPLHF.

Regarding this clonotype: For a library built for alpha chains, this beta chain is a stray read; little rests on its size. This sequence joins TRBV20-1 and TRBJ1-3; tentative D call: TRBD1 (5 bases). Between the trimmed V and J ends, which lost 1 base and 0 bases, there was a span of 10 bases. Germline V gene lookup returns CDR1 DFQATT and CDR2 SNEGSKA (reference sequence). This CDR3 has 15 amino acids. In DNA form, the CDR3 reads TGCAGTGCTAGAGCGGGGGGGAGCTCTGGAAACACCATATATTTT. Its protein is CSARAGGSSGNTIYF.

This clonotype ranks as medium-sized. With the library built for alpha chains, this beta chain is off target and its frequency is not meaningful. The chain combines TRBV5-1 with TRBJ1-1; D gene uncertain. The CDR3 totals 13 residues. The germline V and J ends were trimmed by 1 base and 0 bases, with 4 bases remaining between them. Per germline, CDR1 SGHRS and CDR2 YFSETQ. CDR3 sequence (DNA): TGCGCCAGCAGCTTGTTCATGAACACTGAAGCTTTCTTT. This sequence encodes CASSLFMNTEAFF.

This clonotype was found many times. This beta chain is an off-target read within a library intended for alpha chains, so its frequency means little. V and J are TRBV7-2 and TRBJ2-7; TRBD1 might be the D (6 bases). CDR1 is SGHTA, CDR2 FQGNSA, per germline. V lost 5 bases and J lost 7, with 12 bases in between. The CDR3 runs 12 residues. CDR3 DNA: TGTGCCAGCAGCCCGGACAGTACAGAGCAGTACTTC. Translated: CASSPDSTEQYF.

On this clonotype itself: This beta chain appears as a stray read in a library generated for alpha chains; its size is not informative. The chain uses TRBV5-1 and TRBJ1-4; unclear D gene. Germline V gene sequence: CDR1 SGHRS, CDR2 YFSETQ. CDR3 length: 15 amino acids. V gave up 4 bases and J gave up 4 bases, with 14 bases separating them. The CDR3 DNA follows: TGCGCCAGCAGCCATTCGCCGGGTCGTAATGAAAAACTGTTTTTT. Protein product: CASSHSPGRNEKLFF.

This clonotype appeared many times. This beta chain is a stray read from a library made for alpha chains; its abundance is not meaningful. The genes are TRBV20-1 and TRBJ1-4; D may be TRBD1 (6 bases). CDR1 and CDR2 (germline): DFQATT, SNEGSKA (reference sequence). The CDR3 contains 14 residues. Trimming took off 5 bases at V and 1 base at J, with 11 bases between the two ends. The CDR3 sequence: CSAYRVGTNEKLFF. The CDR3 bases are TGCAGTGCTTACAGGGTTGGAACTAATGAAAAACTGTTTTTT.

The table lists this clonotype with many counts. With the library built for alpha chains, this beta chain is off target and its frequency is not meaningful. This chain uses TRBV28 with TRBJ2-3; 9 nucleotides align to TRBD2. The CDR3 totals 16 residues. The germline V gene encodes CDR1 MDHEN and CDR2 SYDVKM. V was pared by 1 base and J by 1 base, with 3 bases of the junction left unmatched. CDR3 sequence (DNA): TGTGCCAGCAGTTTATTCGCTAGCGGGGGCACAGATACGCAGTATTTT. It codes for CASSLFASGGTDTQYF.

This clonotype qualifies as medium-sized. This beta chain is an off-target read within a library intended for alpha chains, so its frequency means little. CDR3 DNA sequence: TGTGCCACCCTTTCTCTAGAGGCTAGCGGTTCCCGAGAGCAGTACTTC. Protein: CATLSLEASGSREQYF. The chain carries TRBV2 and TRBJ2-7; TRBD2 matches at 7 bases. Trimming cost V 10 bases and J 7 bases; bases outside gene matches: 22. Germline-derived CDR1 and CDR2 are SNHLY and FYNNEI. The CDR3 runs to 16 residues.

This clonotype has at least ten counts. This beta chain was picked up by a library intended for alpha chains and is off target, so its count carries little meaning. J is TRBJ2-3 and V is TRBV10-3; tentatively, D is TRBD2 (6 bases). The CDR3 extends over 15 amino acids. Trimming stripped 4 bases from V and 3 bases from J, with 14 bases between. Germline loops: CDR1 ENHRY, CDR2 SYGVKD. The CDR3 sequence: CAISGYGGSTDTQYF. The DNA of the CDR3 is TGTGCCATCAGTGGGTATGGGGGGTCGACAGATACGCAGTATTTT.

This clonotype was picked up many times. Since the library was made to target alpha chains, this beta chain is a stray read and its abundance is not meaningful. V usage is TRBV11-2 and J usage is TRBJ2-5; 9 bases are shared with TRBD1. J lost 1 base, V lost 0 bases, and 3 bases had no gene match. The germline gives CDR1 SGHAT, CDR2 FQNNGV. The CDR3 contains 16 residues. CDR3 amino acids: CASSLDKGQGQETQYF. The CDR3 nucleotides are TGTGCCAGCAGCTTAGATAAGGGACAGGGCCAAGAGACCCAGTACTTC.

This clonotype was recorded at least ten times. This beta chain is off target for a library built for alpha chains, so its abundance means little. The chain recombines TRBV6-5 with TRBJ2-5, with 7 nucleotides matching TRBD2. V gave up 4 bases and J gave up 0 bases; unmatched junction bases: 11. CDR1 is MNHEY and CDR2 is SVGAGI in the germline V gene. This CDR3 is built from 17 residues. CDR3 sequence (DNA): TGTGCCAGCAGTTTCAGGTGGGGGGGATTGTACCAAGAGACCCAGTACTTC. It yields the protein CASSFRWGGLYQETQYF.

This clonotype is termed medium-sized. This beta chain lies outside the target of a library built for alpha chains; its clone size means little. The chain has TRBV6-2 or TRBV6-3 and TRBJ1-5; D is unresolved. The ends were cut back, 7 bases at V and 5 bases at J, with 9 bases in the middle. Germline V gene lookup returns CDR1 MNHEY and CDR2 SVGEGT. This CDR3 comprises 12 residues. The CDR3 bases are TGTGCCAGCAATTTTAGGTATCAGCCCCAGCATTTT. It translates to CASNFRYQPQHF.